Below, 28 T cell receptor beta chains from the same sample are listed, as sequenced in a study of control samples from healthy donors and cancer patients. Using immunoSEQ multiplex PCR, the repertoire was profiled, and TCRdb retains in-frame clones only, with some absent. The table includes 84,000 or so clones, 91% detected once. Sequencing used blood. All receptors come from a man aged 30 to 39 in good health.

The chain carries TRBV18 and TRBJ2-7, with 7 bases that match TRBD1. CDR1 KGHSH and CDR2 LQKENI come from the germline V gene. This CDR3 region has 14 residues. V trimming: 5 bases; J trimming: 7 bases; junction bases outside the gene matches: 11. CDR3 sequence reads: CASSSAITGEEQYF. For the CDR3, the DNA is TGTGCCAGCTCATCAGCCATCACAGGGGAGGAGCAGTACTTC.

The rearrangement uses TRBV3-1 (or the pseudogene TRBV3-2) and TRBJ2-5; 12 nucleotides align to TRBD1. The ends lost 4 bases at V and 5 bases at J; junction bases unmatched: 11. Germline V CDR1 and CDR2: LGHDT, YNNKEL (reference sequence). The CDR3 sequence is 17 residues long. The CDR3 DNA follows: TGTGCCAGCAGCCCTTCTGAGGGACAGGGGGCTTTGGAGACCCAGTACTTC. It codes for CASSPSEGQGALETQYF.

The chain has TRBV27 and TRBJ1-2; possibly TRBD1 for D (5 bases). The CDR3 sequence is 14 residues long. V lost 2 bases and J 2 bases, leaving 9 bases between the germline ends. The V gene's germline CDR1 is MNHEY and CDR2 SMNVEV (reference sequence). This CDR3 is CASSLIGANYGYTF. Here the CDR3 DNA reads TGTGCCAGCAGTTTAATAGGGGCCAACTATGGCTACACCTTC.

The chain is built from TRBV11-2 and TRBJ2-1, with no clear D. Trimming took off 5 bases at V and 1 base at J, with 15 bases between the two ends. The CDR3 totals 16 residues. Per the germline V gene, CDR1 is SGHAT and CDR2 is FQNNGV. The CDR3 spells CASSPTWVGSYNEQFF. The DNA of the CDR3 is TGTGCCAGCAGCCCTACCTGGGTAGGTTCCTACAATGAGCAGTTCTTC.

This clone was detected only a few times. This chain joins TRBV6-5 and TRBJ1-6, with 7 bases matching TRBD1. Trimming took 6 bases from V and 8 from J; bases not matched to a gene: 10. The length of the CDR3 is 15 residues. Germline CDR1 MNHEY, CDR2 SVGAGI. Here the CDR3 DNA reads TGTGCCAGCAGACCACCCGACAGGGAATATTCACCCCTCCACTTT. It yields the protein CASRPPDREYSPLHF.

The chain employs TRBV3-1 (or the pseudogene TRBV3-2) and TRBJ1-4, with no clear D. From germline, CDR1 is LGHDT and CDR2 YNNKEL (reference sequence). V lost 3 bases and J lost 7, with 21 bases in between. CDR3 size: 17 residues. The CDR3 sequence is CASSQYSGLGPGEKLFF. In DNA, the CDR3 is TGTGCCAGCAGCCAGTATTCTGGTTTGGGTCCGGGTGAAAAACTGTTTTTT.

The chain has TRBV5-1 and TRBJ2-7; D possibly uses TRBD1 or TRBD2 (5 bases each). This CDR3 is 16 amino acids long. Per the germline V gene, CDR1 is SGHRS and CDR2 is YFSETQ. The V end lost 0 bases, the J end lost 7 bases, and 20 bases lay between the germline ends. The CDR3 loop reads CASSLGGATKVKEQYF. As DNA, the CDR3 is TGCGCCAGCAGCTTGGGAGGGGCGACCAAGGTTAAAGAGCAGTACTTC. Together with reference TRBV5-1 and TRBJ2-7, the CDR3 gives the full variable domain: KAGVTQTPRYLIKTRGQQVTLSCSPISGHRSVSWYQQTPGQGLQFLFEYFSETQRNKGNFPGRFSGRQFSNSRSEMNVSTLELGDSALYLCASSLGGATKVKEQYFGPGTRLTVT.

This CDR3 reads CASRVDSSSYEQYF. The CDR3 region has the DNA TGTGCCAGCAGAGTAGACAGCAGCTCCTACGAGCAGTACTTC. This chain joins TRBV2 and TRBJ2-7; D possibly corresponds to TRBD1 (5 bases). Germline V gene lookup returns CDR1 SNHLY and CDR2 FYNNEI. Trimming stripped 6 bases from V and 0 bases from J, with 12 bases between. The CDR3 sequence is 14 residues long.

The genes are TRBV4-1 and TRBJ2-7; TRBD2 matches at 10 bases. The ends lost 1 base at V and 1 base at J; junction bases unmatched: 10. Germline V gene data show CDR1 as MGHRA and CDR2 as YSYEKL. The CDR3 extends over 18 amino acids. The CDR3, as DNA: TGCGCCAGCAGCCAAGCCCTAGGACTAGCGGAGATATCCTACGAGCAGTACTTC. This encodes CASSQALGLAEISYEQYF.

The chain joins TRBV6-7 to TRBJ2-3; D is unresolved. TRBV6-7 is reported as an ORF; its role is uncertain. The CDR3 consists of 15 residues. Trimming took 2 bases from V and 2 from J, leaving 11 bases between them. This CDR3 reads CASSYGSGPTDTQYF. In DNA form, the CDR3 reads TGTGCCAGCAGTTACGGTTCGGGTCCCACAGATACGCAGTATTTT.

The chain links TRBV11-2 to TRBJ1-6; D is unclear. Trimming pared 5 bases from V and 5 bases from J, leaving 13 bases between. This CDR3 is built from 15 residues. CDR1 is SGHAT, CDR2 FQNNGV, per germline. In nucleotides, the CDR3 is TGTGCCAGCAGCAGAACCGGGAATAATAATTCACCCCTCCACTTT. Its translation is CASSRTGNNNSPLHF.

The genes are TRBV2 and TRBJ1-2, with D tentatively TRBD1 (6 bases). The V end was cut by 4 bases, the J end by 8 bases, with 14 bases between. The CDR3 sequence is 13 residues long. Germline V gene data show CDR1 as SNHLY and CDR2 as FYNNEI. The CDR3 DNA follows: TGTGCCAGCAGTGCGGAAGGGGGGGAAGGCTACACCTTC. This translates into CASSAEGGEGYTF.

This chain links TRBV19 with TRBJ1-2; D not resolved. Germline V gene data show CDR1 as LNHDA and CDR2 as SQIVND (reference sequence). CDR3 length equals 14 residues. Trimming stripped 4 bases from V and 3 bases from J, with 12 bases between. The CDR3 nucleotides read TGTGCCAGTAGTACGCCCGGTCTGGACTATGGCTACACCTTC. It codes for CASSTPGLDYGYTF.

This clone appeared a single time. DNA for the CDR3: TGTGCCAGCTCCCGGGGGCGTTACACTGAAGCTTTCTTT. It specifies CASSRGRYTEAFF. The chain is built from TRBV2 and TRBJ1-1, with D tentatively TRBD1 (6 bases). V was trimmed by 8 bases and J by 3 bases, leaving 13 bases between them. From germline, CDR1 is SNHLY and CDR2 FYNNEI. The CDR3 runs 13 residues.

The chain links TRBV14 to TRBJ1-2; D gene uncertain. The V gene's germline CDR1 is SGHDN and CDR2 FVKESK. Between the trimmed V and J ends, which lost 2 bases and 5 bases, there was a span of 9 bases. The CDR3 totals 13 residues. CDR3 loop: CASSQWRHYGYTF. In DNA, the CDR3 is TGTGCCAGCAGCCAATGGAGGCATTATGGCTACACCTTC.

V usage is TRBV6-2 or TRBV6-3 and J usage is TRBJ1-4, with D possibly being TRBD1 (6 bases). This CDR3 is built from 14 residues. Between the trimmed V and J ends, which lost 5 bases and 7 bases, there was a span of 14 bases. CDR1 is MNHEY, CDR2 SVGEGT, per germline. The CDR3 is CASSPTGWTEKLFF. The DNA of the CDR3 is TGTGCCAGCAGTCCCACAGGGTGGACTGAAAAACTGTTTTTT.

This clone was detected only a few times. The genes are TRBV28 and TRBJ2-7, with D possibly matching TRBD2 (5 bases). Trimming removed 5 bases at V and 3 bases at J, with 17 bases between. Germline CDR1 and CDR2: MDHEN and SYDVKM. The CDR3 is 15 amino acids. CDR3 region: CASSLQRLRGYEQYF. DNA for the CDR3: TGTGCCAGCAGTCTCCAACGACTCCGGGGCTACGAGCAGTACTTC.

The chain couples TRBV5-6 to TRBJ1-1; no clear D gene. V was cut by 2 bases and J by 0 bases, with 8 bases left in between. CDR1 is SGHDT and CDR2 is YYEEEE in the germline V gene. The CDR3 sequence is 14 residues long. CDR3 residues: CASSFASMNTEAFF. The CDR3 DNA reads as TGTGCCAGCAGCTTCGCAAGCATGAACACTGAAGCTTTCTTT.

The chain uses TRBV19 and TRBJ2-7, with TRBD2 matching over 12 bases. This CDR3 is built from 15 residues. Germline V lookup: CDR1 LNHDA, CDR2 SQIVND (reference sequence). V dropped 4 bases and J dropped 2; count of bases not matched to a gene: 3. This CDR3 reads CASSTGLAGTYEQYF. The CDR3 DNA follows: TGTGCCAGTAGTACCGGACTAGCGGGGACCTACGAGCAGTACTTC. Filled out from reference TRBV19 and TRBJ2-7, the complete variable domain reads DGGITQSPKYLFRKEGQNVTLSCEQNLNHDAMYWYRQDPGQGLRLIYYSQIVNDFQKGDIAEGYSVSREKKESFPLTVTSAQKNPTAFYLCASSTGLAGTYEQYFGPGTRLTVT.

This chain connects TRBV11-2 to TRBJ2-3; the D is unclear. The CDR3 is 14 residues long. V lost 1 base and J 1 base, leaving 6 bases between the germline ends. Germline CDR1 is SGHAT and CDR2 is FQNNGV. The CDR3 loop is CASSLAAGTDTQYF. The CDR3 DNA reads TGTGCCAGCAGCTTAGCGGCAGGCACAGATACGCAGTATTTT.

The genes are TRBV25-1 and TRBJ1-2; TRBD1 aligns across 8 bases. Germline V gene data show CDR1 as MGHDK and CDR2 as SYGVNS. The V gene end was trimmed by 2 bases and the J gene end by 7 bases; junction bases not matched to a gene: 9. CDR3 size: 15 residues. In nucleotides, the CDR3 is TGTGCCAGCAGTGAACCGGGCAGGGGGCGGAGTGGCTACACCTTC. It specifies CASSEPGRGRSGYTF.

CDR3 region: CASSLLSGFGGELFF. CDR3 nucleotides: TGTGCCAGCAGTTTATTATCAGGGTTCGGCGGGGAGCTGTTTTTT. The V and J genes are TRBV28 and TRBJ2-2, with a tentative D call TRBD1 (5 bases). Germline CDR1 and CDR2: MDHEN and SYDVKM. The CDR3 runs 15 residues. V was clipped by 1 base and J by 7 bases, with 13 bases between them.

This rearrangement joins TRBV7-3 to TRBJ2-1; a weak D match, TRBD2 (5 bases). Germline CDR1 reads SGHTA; CDR2 reads FQGTGA. The CDR3 length is 18 residues. Trimming removed 6 bases at V and 0 bases at J, with 21 bases between. The CDR3 loop is CASSLIGTPAASYNEQFF. CDR3 nucleotide sequence: TGTGCCAGCAGTCTAATAGGTACTCCAGCGGCCTCCTACAATGAGCAGTTCTTC.

Written as DNA, the CDR3 is TGCGCCAGCAGTGAGTTGACCGGCGGGGCGCCCGGGGAGCTGTTTTTT. Its protein product is CASSELTGGAPGELFF. The J gene is TRBJ2-2, the V gene TRBV10-1; possibly TRBD2 for D (6 bases). This CDR3 has 16 amino acids. The germline V gene encodes CDR1 WNHNN and CDR2 SYGVQD (reference sequence). The V gene lost 1 base and the J gene lost 6 bases, with 15 bases spanning the gap.

The V call is TRBV6-4, the J call TRBJ1-6; D not certain. The CDR3 has 14 amino acids. Germline CDR1 and CDR2: MRHNA and SNTAGT. V was trimmed by 7 bases and J by 5 bases, leaving 12 bases between them. CDR3 amino acids: CASKGGTDNSPLHF. The DNA for the CDR3 is TGTGCCAGCAAGGGCGGCACAGATAATTCACCCCTCCACTTT.

The J gene is TRBJ2-1, the V gene TRBV20-1; TRBD2 matches 7 bases. The CDR3 has 14 residues. With V trimmed by 3 bases and J by 9 bases, 11 bases remained unmatched. Per germline, CDR1 DFQATT and CDR2 SNEGSKA (reference sequence). CDR3 coding DNA: TGCAGTGCTAGTAAAAGCGGGATGGCCATTGAGCAGTTCTTC. This sequence encodes CSASKSGMAIEQFF.

The chain combines TRBV28 with TRBJ1-5, with 10 bases lining up with TRBD1. The CDR3 has 15 amino acids. The V segment lost 8 bases and the J segment 4 bases; nucleotides outside the gene matches: 8. Germline V lookup: CDR1 MDHEN, CDR2 SYDVKM. Here the CDR3 DNA reads TGTGCCAGCCTCCGGGGGGACAGGGGTAATCAGCCCCAGCATTTT. The encoded protein is CASLRGDRGNQPQHF.

The sample holds one count of this clone. V is TRBV4-3 and J is TRBJ2-3, with TRBD2 matching 8 bases. The V gene's germline CDR1 is LGHNA and CDR2 YSLEER. The CDR3 is made up of 15 amino acids. V lost 0 bases, J lost 4 bases, and 3 bases stayed unmatched. CDR3 coding DNA: TGCGCCAGCAGCCAAGAGGGACTAGTTTCAGATACGCAGTATTTT. Amino acids: CASSQEGLVSDTQYF.